The 32 T cell receptor beta chains presented below share a single source sample, sequenced in a study of blood T cell repertoires in COVID-19. Method: immunoSEQ multiplex PCR; TCRdb's copy keeps in-frame clones and lacks some. The table shows 350,000 to 400,000 clones, with around 91% occurring only once. Sequenced input: PBMCs or T cells enriched from blood (not recorded which). The receptors were gathered from a man aged 18 to 35 who had recovered from COVID-19.

This clone was seen a few times. The V and J genes are TRBV5-1 and TRBJ2-1; 7 positions agree with TRBD1. After removal of 4 bases from V and 1 base from J, the junction contained 2 bases not matched to a gene. The CDR3 sequence is 14 residues long. Germline CDR1 SGHRS, CDR2 YFSETQ. DNA of the CDR3: TGCGCCAGCAGCGGGGGACAGTCCTACAATGAGCAGTTCTTC. Translated, it gives CASSGGQSYNEQFF.

This clone was seen only once. The DNA for the CDR3 is TGCAGTTCGGCGGTGGCAAACACCATATATTTT. This encodes CSSAVANTIYF. The chain links TRBV20-1 to TRBJ1-3, with no clear D. Germline V gives CDR1 DFQATT, CDR2 SNEGSKA (reference sequence). V lost 8 bases, J lost 6 bases, and 11 bases lay in between. The CDR3 loop spans 11 amino acids.

The CDR3 protein is CAISEPKAGSGETQYF. In DNA, the CDR3 is TGTGCCATCAGTGAGCCGAAAGCGGGATCCGGGGAGACCCAGTACTTC. The V and J genes are TRBV10-3 and TRBJ2-5; the match to TRBD2 covers 7 bases. V was pared by 2 bases and J by 5 bases, with 11 bases of the junction left unmatched. Germline V gives CDR1 ENHRY, CDR2 SYGVKD. The CDR3 totals 16 residues.

The chain links TRBV9 to TRBJ2-3; D unclear. CDR3 size: 13 residues. V was cut by 5 bases and J by 3 bases, with 10 bases left in between. Germline V CDR1 and CDR2: SGDLS, YYNGEE. CDR3 nucleotides: TGTGCCAGCAGTGAGGATTCGACAGATACGCAGTATTTT. As protein: CASSEDSTDTQYF. The whole variable domain, filled in from reference TRBV9 and TRBJ2-3, reads DSGVTQTPKHLITATGQRVTLRCSPRSGDLSVYWYQQSLDQGLQFLIQYYNGEERAKGNILERFSAQQFPDLHSELNLSSLELGDSALYFCASSEDSTDTQYFGPGTRLTVL.

The J gene is TRBJ2-5, the V gene TRBV4-2; 11 bases align to TRBD2. Looked up from germline, CDR1 is LGHNA and CDR2 is YNFKEQ. The CDR3 contains 17 residues. J was trimmed by 1 base and V by 3 bases; bases with no gene match: 7. CDR3 DNA: TGTGCCAGCAGCCAGGTACCGACTAGCGGGGCCCAAGAGACCCAGTACTTC. This gives the protein CASSQVPTSGAQETQYF.

The chain joins TRBV18 to TRBJ1-3; D call uncertain. V dropped 3 bases and J dropped 4 bases, with 4 bases sitting between them. The CDR3 covers 12 residues. Germline CDR1 is KGHSH and CDR2 is LQKENI. The CDR3 region has the DNA TGTGCCAGCTCACCCCAGGGAAACACCATATATTTT. This translates into CASSPQGNTIYF.

V gene TRBV19 combines with J gene TRBJ2-1; 8 bases are shared with TRBD2. The CDR3 has 14 amino acids. From germline, CDR1 is LNHDA and CDR2 SQIVND (reference sequence). The V segment lost 7 bases and the J segment 8 bases; nucleotides outside the gene matches: 10. CDR3: CASTRQREFHEQFF. CDR3 in DNA: TGTGCCAGTACTAGGCAGCGGGAGTTTCATGAGCAGTTCTTC.

This clone was seen a handful of times. The J gene is TRBJ2-2, the V gene TRBV7-3; D remains ambiguous. The V and J ends lost 3 bases and 0 bases respectively, with 5 bases between them. CDR1 and CDR2 from the germline V gene are SGHTA and FQGTGA. The CDR3 consists of 14 residues. CDR3 bases: TGTGCCAGCAGCTTCGTAGCGAACACCGGGGAGCTGTTTTTT. This translates into CASSFVANTGELFF.

This rearrangement joins TRBV19 to TRBJ1-3; 7 positions match TRBD1. Germline lookup yields CDR1 LNHDA and CDR2 SQIVND (reference sequence). The CDR3 contains 14 residues. Germline trimming cut 5 bases from V and 8 bases from J; bases unmatched to any gene: 9. For the CDR3, the DNA is TGTGCCAGTAGTCCTCGGACAGGTTTACACACCATATATTTT. Its protein is CASSPRTGLHTIYF.

The gene calls are TRBV5-1 and TRBJ2-6; D remains ambiguous. Trimming removed 4 bases from V and 0 bases from J, with 5 bases in between. From germline, CDR1 is SGHRS and CDR2 YFSETQ. The CDR3 length is 14 residues. CDR3 sequence reads: CASSAVSGANVLTF. The DNA for the CDR3 is TGCGCCAGCAGCGCAGTCTCTGGGGCCAACGTCCTGACTTTC.

The chain carries TRBV7-9 and TRBJ2-2; no clear D. V was shortened by 1 base and J by 1 base, with 19 bases between the two germline ends. The V gene's germline CDR1 is SEHNR and CDR2 FQNEAQ (reference sequence). The CDR3 runs to 19 residues. The chain's CDR3 is CASSLDRVRSLRNTGELFF. The CDR3, as DNA: TGTGCCAGCAGCTTAGACCGGGTAAGGTCGTTGAGGAACACCGGGGAGCTGTTTTTT.

A single count supports this clone. V usage is TRBV5-5 and J usage is TRBJ2-1, with 9 bases aligning to TRBD2. The ends lost 4 bases at V and 5 bases at J; junction bases unmatched: 10. Germline assignment: CDR1 SGHKS and CDR2 YYEKEE (reference sequence). The CDR3 covers 16 residues. In DNA form, the CDR3 reads TGTGCCAGCAGCCCCCCCGCGGGGGGGGAAAACAATGAGCAGTTCTTC. Protein: CASSPPAGGENNEQFF.

V is TRBV27 and J is TRBJ2-5, with 8 nucleotides matching TRBD1. Germline trimming cut 2 bases from V and 5 bases from J; bases unmatched to any gene: 4. The CDR3 runs 14 residues. CDR1 and CDR2 (germline): MNHEY, SMNVEV (reference sequence). The CDR3, as DNA: TGTGCCAGCAGTTTAACAGGGGGATGGGAGACCCAGTACTTC. It yields the protein CASSLTGGWETQYF.

This clone occurred a few times. The J gene is TRBJ1-3, the V gene TRBV29-1; 7 bases line up with TRBD1. The germline V gene has CDR1 SQVTM and CDR2 ANQGSEA. The CDR3 totals 16 residues. V shed 3 bases, J shed 0 bases, and the junction held 8 bases outside the gene matches. The CDR3: CSVDTSRTGSGNTIYF. The CDR3 coding sequence is TGCAGCGTTGACACCTCACGGACAGGCTCTGGAAACACCATATATTTT.

The rearrangement joins TRBV7-9 to TRBJ2-2; the D gene is possibly TRBD2 (6 bases). This CDR3 is built from 20 residues. The germline V and J ends were trimmed by 5 bases and 7 bases, with 32 bases remaining between them. CDR1 SEHNR and CDR2 FQNEAQ come from the germline V gene (reference sequence). The CDR3 reads CASSTSTPTRRGMDGGELFF. The DNA for the CDR3 is TGTGCCAGCAGCACTTCAACCCCCACTAGACGGGGGATGGATGGCGGGGAGCTGTTTTTT. Based on the CDR3 plus reference TRBV7-9 and TRBJ2-2, the full variable domain is DTGVSQNPRHKITKRGQNVTFRCDPISEHNRLYWYRQTLGQGPEFLTYFQNEAQLEKSRLLSDRFSAERPKGSFSTLEIQRTEQGDSAMYLCASSTSTPTRRGMDGGELFFGEGSRLTVL.

This clone has a single count. Different DNA sequences within this sample yield the same CDR3. The CDR3 DNA reads TGTGCCAGCAGTCGGGACAGGGGAAATACTGAAGCTTTCTTT. Protein sequence: CASSRDRGNTEAFF. This sequence joins TRBV5-4 and TRBJ1-1; 10 bases line up with TRBD1. V was clipped by 5 bases and J by 5 bases; unmatched bases: 6. Germline V gives CDR1 SGHNT, CDR2 YYREEE (reference sequence). The CDR3 length is 14 residues.

The chain recombines TRBV9 with TRBJ1-2, with D perhaps matching TRBD1 (6 bases). Trimming took 3 bases from V and 0 from J, leaving 6 bases between them. The CDR3 has 13 residues. The germline CDR1 and CDR2 sequences are SGDLS and YYNGEE. CDR3 coding DNA: TGTGCCAGCAGCGAGGGGGCTAACTATGGCTACACCTTC. This encodes CASSEGANYGYTF.

This clone was recorded once. The chain combines TRBV7-2 with TRBJ1-2, with D perhaps matching TRBD1 (6 bases). The CDR3 covers 13 residues. CDR1 is SGHTA and CDR2 is FQGNSA in the germline V gene. V shed 5 bases and J shed 2 bases, with 9 bases lying between them. The CDR3 DNA reads as TGTGCCAGCAGCCCAGGACAGAACTATGGCTACACCTTC. This encodes CASSPGQNYGYTF.

Only one count was recorded for this clone. This may be a read error: a much more frequent sequence differs by one nucleotide. This sequence joins TRBV5-1 and TRBJ1-1; D may be TRBD1 (6 bases). V lost 4 bases and J lost 1, with 8 bases in between. Germline V gene lookup returns CDR1 SGHRS and CDR2 YFSETQ. This CDR3 comprises 13 residues. CDR3 nucleotide sequence: TGCGCCAGCAGCATGGACAGGAACACTGAAGCTTTCTTT. Its protein product is CASSMDRNTEAFF.

The chain joins TRBV6-4 to TRBJ2-2; D not certain. This CDR3 spans 11 amino acids. CDR1 and CDR2 (germline): MRHNA, SNTAGT. The ends were cut back, 8 bases at V and 13 bases at J, with 14 bases in the middle. The CDR3 DNA is TGTGCCAGCGCGTACCGGTTGTGGCTGTTTTTT. Its translation is CASAYRLWLFF.

The chain recombines TRBV2 with TRBJ1-6; D may be TRBD1 (5 bases). This CDR3 spans 13 amino acids. With 7 bases removed from V and 7 bases from J, the gap between germline ends came to 11 bases. CDR1 and CDR2 from the germline V gene are SNHLY and FYNNEI. Here the CDR3 reads CASTRERNSPLHF. DNA for the CDR3: TGTGCCAGCACCAGGGAAAGGAATTCACCCCTCCACTTT.

This chain joins TRBV5-6 and TRBJ2-3; perhaps TRBD2 as D (5 bases). The V and J ends lost 8 bases and 2 bases respectively, with 12 bases between them. The CDR3 totals 13 residues. Germline V gene sequence: CDR1 SGHDT, CDR2 YYEEEE. CDR3 DNA: TGTGCCAGTAGAAAACTAGACACAGATACGCAGTATTTT. Translation: CASRKLDTDTQYF. Drawing the rest from reference TRBV5-6 and TRBJ2-3, the complete variable domain is DAGVTQSPTHLIKTRGQQVTLRCSPKSGHDTVSWYQQALGQGPQFIFQYYEEEERQRGNFPDRFSGHQFPNYSSELNVNALLLGDSALYLCASRKLDTDTQYFGPGTRLTVL.

V usage is TRBV3-1 (or the pseudogene TRBV3-2) and J usage is TRBJ1-2; perhaps TRBD1 as D (5 bases). Trimming took 2 bases from V and 6 from J, leaving 16 bases between them. The CDR3 runs to 15 residues. Germline V gene data show CDR1 as LGHDT and CDR2 as YNNKEL (reference sequence). The CDR3 loop is CASSQLDIERDGYTF. CDR3 nucleotides: TGTGCCAGCAGCCAACTGGACATAGAAAGAGATGGCTACACCTTC.

The V gene is TRBV5-1, the J gene TRBJ1-6, with TRBD1 matching over 8 bases. From germline, CDR1 is SGHRS and CDR2 YFSETQ. This CDR3 is built from 15 residues. V lost 3 bases, J lost 9 bases, and 8 bases stayed unmatched. This CDR3 reads CASSSSGTGGSPLHF. The DNA for the CDR3 is TGCGCCAGCAGCTCGTCCGGGACAGGAGGTTCACCCCTCCACTTT.

The gene calls are TRBV2 and TRBJ2-7, with TRBD1 matching 7 bases. V lost 3 bases, J lost 1 base, and 6 bases stayed unmatched. Germline CDR1 SNHLY, CDR2 FYNNEI. The CDR3 totals 15 residues. The CDR3 sequence: CASSDSGRGSYEQYF. The DNA for the CDR3 is TGTGCCAGCAGTGATTCAGGCAGGGGGTCCTACGAGCAGTACTTC.

This clone was counted a few times. The chain has TRBV6-5 and TRBJ2-7; perhaps TRBD1 as D (5 bases). Germline assignment: CDR1 MNHEY and CDR2 SVGAGI. Trimming took 5 bases from V and 6 from J, leaving 17 bases between them. The CDR3 is 14 residues long. CDR3 in DNA: TGTGCCAGCAGTCTTACCAGGGCAACCCCCGAGCAGTACTTC. This gives the protein CASSLTRATPEQYF.

The rearrangement joins TRBV7-2 to TRBJ1-6; 8 bases line up with TRBD1. The CDR3 has 14 residues. The junction had 6 bases not matched to a gene; V was cut back by 5 bases and J by 9 bases. The germline CDR1 and CDR2 sequences are SGHTA and FQGNSA. CDR3 nucleotide sequence: TGTGCCAGCAGCCGGACAGGGTGGAGTTCACCCCTCCACTTT. It specifies CASSRTGWSSPLHF.

This clone showed up just a few times. V is TRBV28 and J is TRBJ1-2; D may be TRBD1 (5 bases). CDR3 size: 16 residues. V lost 6 bases and J lost 0, with 17 bases in between. Germline V gene lookup returns CDR1 MDHEN and CDR2 SYDVKM. The CDR3 coding sequence is TGTGCCAGCAGCACCGGGGGGGAAGCGACTAACTATGGCTACACCTTC. Its translation is CASSTGGEATNYGYTF.

The chain uses TRBV5-1 and TRBJ2-7, with TRBD2 identical over 13 bases. Germline V gene sequence: CDR1 SGHRS, CDR2 YFSETQ. The CDR3 is made up of 18 amino acids. Losses at the gene ends were 4 bases for V and 0 bases for J; bases not matched to a gene: 10. The CDR3 spells CASSPRRTSGGSSYEQYF. Written as DNA, the CDR3 is TGCGCCAGCAGCCCGCGAAGGACTAGCGGGGGAAGCTCCTACGAGCAGTACTTC.

The V and J genes are TRBV10-1 and TRBJ1-1; tentatively, D is TRBD1 (6 bases). V gave up 9 bases and J gave up 11 bases, with 13 bases separating them. This CDR3 contains 10 residues. Germline values: CDR1 WNHNN, CDR2 SYGVQD (reference sequence). The CDR3 region is CARNRVAAFF. The DNA of the CDR3 is TGCGCCAGGAACAGGGTTGCGGCTTTCTTT.

This clone was found once. The gene calls are TRBV6-5 and TRBJ1-1; D is unresolved. The V and J ends lost 8 bases and 2 bases respectively, with 12 bases between them. The CDR3 loop spans 13 amino acids. Germline V lookup: CDR1 MNHEY, CDR2 SVGAGI. The CDR3 reads CASGLRDNTEAFF. CDR3 nucleotide sequence: TGTGCCAGCGGCTTGAGGGATAACACTGAAGCTTTCTTT.

V usage is TRBV6-1 and J usage is TRBJ1-5; unclear D gene. The CDR3 sequence is 16 residues long. Germline values: CDR1 MNHNS, CDR2 SASEGT. V lost 4 bases to trimming and J lost 3 bases, with 16 bases between them. The DNA of the CDR3 is TGTGCCAGCAGTGTTCTTCGGGGTGAGGCCAATCAGCCCCAGCATTTT. Encoded protein: CASSVLRGEANQPQHF.